This T cell receptor (beta chain) was recovered during a study of T-cell memory formation after mild COVID-19. Findings of the study overall: Day 15 to 85 contracting clones showed balanced CD4/CD8; day 15 to 37 expanders favored CD4+.

This CDR3 contains 15 residues. CDR1 and CDR2 (germline): SEHNR, FQNEAQ (reference sequence). V lost 5 bases, J lost 5 bases, and 17 bases lay in between. As regards this clonotype: Its antigen is not known.

Constant-segment-primed 5'RACE gave TCR alpha and TCR beta cDNA libraries with sample barcodes and UMIs. TCRdb called the 5' RACE reads again in MiXCR, with one record for every CDR3 protein. The sample has some 300,000 distinct CDR3 sequences; around 20% are singletons. The receptor was isolated from a man younger than 35 who had mild COVID-19 (a few samples of this study predate the infection). Cell type and time point are not known. This chain connects TRBV7-9 to TRBJ2-3, with D possibly being TRBD2 (5 bases). Specimen: PBMCs or a T cell subset sorted from them (not recorded which). The CDR3 region has the DNA TGTGCCAGCAGCCCGTTCGGGGTTTCAGGAGATACGCAGTATTTT. Protein product: CASSPFGVSGDTQYF.